The entry that follows covers one T cell receptor (beta chain) sequence. The antigen remains unidentified. The data were taken from a study of cytomegalovirus exposure and HLA in healthy donors. PCR involved 60 Vbeta and 13 Jbeta primers. In the study's own analysis: It was a later analysis that counted tens of millions of unique TCR beta chains, of which approximately 11 million were shared. The table came from immunoSEQ multiplex PCR; TCRdb's copy has only in-frame clones and leaves some out. D and trimming come from the DNA, and the V and J calls and clone size come from that table. The sample lists 100,000 or so clones; around two thirds were seen once. Points from the study as a whole: Some segments of the V type, notably TRBV6-2 and TRBV6-3, were excluded as indistinguishable. Most TCRs appeared rarely, but some public TCRs recurred in many donors.

In germline, CDR1 is KGHSH, CDR2 LQKENI. Germline trimming cut 3 bases from V and 4 bases from J; bases unmatched to any gene: 7. This CDR3 region has 16 residues. The sequenced sample was PBMCs. This sequence originates from a man in his thirties or forties in good health and CMV-seropositive. The chain couples TRBV18 to TRBJ1-5; the match to TRBD1 covers 9 bases. CDR3 loop: CASSPQAGQGNQPQHF. CDR3 nucleotide sequence: TGTGCCAGCTCACCCCAGGCGGGACAGGGTAATCAGCCCCAGCATTTT. Looking up the rest from reference TRBV18 and TRBJ1-5 gives the full variable domain: NAGVMQNPRHLVRRRGQEARLRCSPMKGHSHVYWYRQLPEEGLKFMVYLQKENIIDESGMPKERFSAEFPKEGPSILRIQQVVRGDSAAYFCASSPQAGQGNQPQHFGDGTRLSIL.